This TCR beta chain was sequenced for a study of T cells in Graves' hyperthyroidism and ophthalmopathy. This clonotype was recorded many times. The diagnoses drew upon clinical symptoms, serum thyroxine and TRAb, thyroid ultrasound and orbital computed tomography. CDR1 is DFQATT, CDR2 SNEGSKA, per germline (reference sequence). The CDR3 sequence is 12 residues long. Trimming shortened V by 6 bases and J by 4 bases, and 10 bases separated the two germline ends. TCR beta CDR3 sequences were amplified from RNA transcripts. First-round RT-PCR targeting the TCR CDR3 was performed with the HTBI primer set. Each CDR3 protein gets one entry after TCRdb re-called the multiplex PCR reads with MiXCR. Of 200,000 to 250,000 distinct CDR3 sequences in the sample, 17% are singletons; the top ten hold 50%.

Sequenced input: blood. This TCR was sampled from a man aged 50 to 60 with Graves' hyperthyroidism. J is TRBJ1-5 and V is TRBV20-1; perhaps TRBD1 as D (6 bases). The CDR3 sequence: CSAGQRNQPQHF. The CDR3 DNA follows: TGCAGTGCGGGACAACGAAATCAGCCCCAGCATTTT.